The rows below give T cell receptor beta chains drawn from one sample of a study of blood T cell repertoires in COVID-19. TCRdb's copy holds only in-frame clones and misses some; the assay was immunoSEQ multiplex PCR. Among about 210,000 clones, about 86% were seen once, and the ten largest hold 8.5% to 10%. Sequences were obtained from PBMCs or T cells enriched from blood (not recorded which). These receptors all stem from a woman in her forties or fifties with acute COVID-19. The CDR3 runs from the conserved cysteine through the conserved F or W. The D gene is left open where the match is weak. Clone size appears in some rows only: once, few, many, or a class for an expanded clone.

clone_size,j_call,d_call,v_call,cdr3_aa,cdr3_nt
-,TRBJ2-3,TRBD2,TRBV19,CASSFRLAGGHPTQYF,TGTGCCAGTAGTTTCAGGCTAGCGGGGGGGCACCCTACGCAGTATTTT
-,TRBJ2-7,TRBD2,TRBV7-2,CASSRNSPLPSGTAYEQYF,TGTGCCAGCAGCCGCAATTCCCCACTACCTAGCGGGACAGCCTACGAGCAGTACTTC
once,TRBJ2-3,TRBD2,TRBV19,CASNPSGHHTDTQYF,TGTGCCAGTAATCCTAGCGGACATCACACAGATACGCAGTATTTT
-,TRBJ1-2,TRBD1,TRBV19,CASSLIPGQGSGSYGYTF,TGTGCCAGTAGTCTCATTCCGGGACAGGGGTCAGGTTCCTATGGCTACACCTTC
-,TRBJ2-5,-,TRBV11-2,CASRRLSGQETQYF,TGTGCCAGCAGACGACTTAGCGGTCAAGAGACCCAGTACTTC
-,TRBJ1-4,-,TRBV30,CAWSLREKLFF,TGTGCCTGGAGTCTAAGAGAAAAACTGTTTTTT
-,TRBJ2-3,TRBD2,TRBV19,CASVGGAGVVGTQYF,TGTGCCAGTGTCGGGGGGGCCGGGGTGGTAGGTACGCAGTATTTT
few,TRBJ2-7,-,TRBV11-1,CASSLQGGHEQYF,TGTGCCAGCAGCCTCCAGGGGGGCCACGAGCAGTACTTC
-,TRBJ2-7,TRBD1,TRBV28,CASSLMTGGRYEQYF,TGTGCCAGCAGTTTGATGACAGGGGGTAGGTACGAGCAGTACTTC
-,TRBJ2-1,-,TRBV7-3,CASSPTLIAGREEQFF,TGTGCCAGCAGCCCGACCCTCATAGCAGGTCGGGAAGAGCAGTTCTTC
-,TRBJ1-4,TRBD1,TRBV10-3,CAIRPGQGNEKLFF,TGTGCCATCAGACCGGGACAGGGTAATGAAAAACTGTTTTTT
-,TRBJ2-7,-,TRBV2,CASSEDGTYEQYF,TGTGCCAGCAGTGAGGACGGGACCTACGAGCAGTACTTC
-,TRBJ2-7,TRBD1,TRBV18,CASGTGNTYEQYF,TGTGCCAGCGGGACAGGGAATACCTACGAGCAGTACTTC
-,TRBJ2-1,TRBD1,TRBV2,CASRRQGGNEQFF,TGTGCCAGCAGACGACAGGGGGGCAATGAGCAGTTCTTC
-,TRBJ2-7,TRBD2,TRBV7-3,CASSPTFGLGTDEQYF,TGTGCCAGCAGCCCAACCTTTGGACTAGGGACCGACGAGCAGTACTTC
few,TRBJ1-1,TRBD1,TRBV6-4,CASSLTGSGTEAFF,TGTGCCAGCAGTCTGACAGGGTCAGGCACTGAAGCTTTCTTT
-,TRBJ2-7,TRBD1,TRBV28,CASSRADRDIYEQYF,TGTGCCAGCAGTCGTGCGGACAGGGATATCTACGAGCAGTACTTC
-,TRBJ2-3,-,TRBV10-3,CATRERDTQYF,TGTGCCACCCGGGAGCGGGATACGCAGTATTTT
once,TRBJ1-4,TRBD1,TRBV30,CAWSVGDSYEKLFF,TGTGCCTGGAGTGTAGGGGACAGCTATGAAAAACTGTTTTTT
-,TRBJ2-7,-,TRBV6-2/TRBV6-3,CASSYSSGRISYEQYF,TGTGCCAGCAGTTACTCGAGTGGCAGGATATCCTACGAGCAGTACTTC
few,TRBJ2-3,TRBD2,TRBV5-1,CASSLRTSGGDSTDTQYF,TGCGCCAGCAGCTTGCGGACTAGCGGGGGGGACTCCACAGATACGCAGTATTTT
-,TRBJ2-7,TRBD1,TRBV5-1,CASTRTGTGYEQYF,TGCGCCAGCACCCGGACAGGGACGGGGTACGAGCAGTACTTC
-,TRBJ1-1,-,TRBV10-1,CASKPLRQASEKAFF,TGCGCCAGCAAGCCGCTTCGTCAGGCGTCAGAAAAAGCTTTCTTT
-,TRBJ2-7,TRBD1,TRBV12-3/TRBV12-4,CASSLETGGEQYF,TGTGCCAGCAGTTTAGAAACAGGGGGCGAGCAGTACTTC
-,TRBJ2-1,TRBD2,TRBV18,CASSPPLAGPYNEQFF,TGTGCCAGCTCACCACCGCTAGCGGGGCCCTACAATGAGCAGTTCTTC
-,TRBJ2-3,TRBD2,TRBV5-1,CASSSTSGGLADTQYF,TGCGCCAGCAGCTCAACTAGCGGGGGCTTGGCCGATACGCAGTATTTT
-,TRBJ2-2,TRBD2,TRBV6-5,CATRRAGGTGELFF,TGTGCCACCCGACGCGCGGGGGGAACCGGGGAGCTGTTTTTT
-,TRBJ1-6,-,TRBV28,CASSLETVNSPLHF,TGTGCCAGCAGTTTAGAGACAGTTAATTCACCCCTCCACTTT
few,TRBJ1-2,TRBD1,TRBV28,CASSSPGQGSGYTF,TGTGCCAGCAGTTCTCCGGGACAGGGATCTGGCTACACCTTC
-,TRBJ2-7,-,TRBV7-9,CASSSVTYEQYF,TGTGCCAGCAGCTCTGTAACCTACGAGCAGTACTTC
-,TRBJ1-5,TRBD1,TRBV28,CASSLQAGGSNQPQHF,TGTGCCAGCAGTTTACAGGCAGGGGGAAGCAATCAGCCCCAGCATTTT
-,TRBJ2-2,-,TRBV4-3,CASSQAGATGELFF,TGCGCCAGCAGCCAAGCGGGAGCCACCGGGGAGCTGTTTTTT
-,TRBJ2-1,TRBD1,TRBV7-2,CASSLGGTGGPSSYNEQFF,TGTGCCAGCAGCCTAGGGGGGACAGGGGGCCCTAGCTCCTACAATGAGCAGTTCTTC